This T cell receptor (beta chain) was retrieved from a study of tissue T cells after allogeneic stem cell transplantation. Whole-study results and caveats: The study did not identify alloreactive or antigen-specific tissue TCRs, and some clones might be persisting host cells.

The sample's time point: mouse harvest day 7 after allogeneic transplant. Mouse grafts combined 10^7 T-cell-depleted bone marrow cells with 10^6 splenic CD5+ T cells. Germline V gene lookup returns CDR1 KGHPV and CDR2 FQNQEV (reference sequence). V lost 1 base and J lost 4, with 10 bases in between. The CDR3 contains 14 residues. This clone was seen only a few times. What it binds is unknown. Mouse germline and gene names are used. The read ends 1 residue shy of where the CDR3 ends; the end is completed using the germline J gene. CDR3 sequences, V/J genes, frequencies and template counts came from survey-depth TCRbeta sequencing. Data came from immunoSEQ multiplex PCR; TCRdb stores just in-frame clones and leaves some out. The sample consists of 8,500 to 9,000 clones, roughly 44% of them appearing once.

This chain connects TRBV26 to TRBJ1-2, with D uncertain. This TCR came from a female BALB/c mouse given C57BL/6 T cells with graft-versus-host disease after an allogeneic hematopoietic cell transplant. The sample consisted of skin. Incomplete CDR3 DNA: TGTGCCAGCAGTCTGTTGGGTGGGAGCTCCGACTACACC. The encoded protein is CASSLLGGSSDYT. The whole CDR3 is CASSLLGGSSDYTF.